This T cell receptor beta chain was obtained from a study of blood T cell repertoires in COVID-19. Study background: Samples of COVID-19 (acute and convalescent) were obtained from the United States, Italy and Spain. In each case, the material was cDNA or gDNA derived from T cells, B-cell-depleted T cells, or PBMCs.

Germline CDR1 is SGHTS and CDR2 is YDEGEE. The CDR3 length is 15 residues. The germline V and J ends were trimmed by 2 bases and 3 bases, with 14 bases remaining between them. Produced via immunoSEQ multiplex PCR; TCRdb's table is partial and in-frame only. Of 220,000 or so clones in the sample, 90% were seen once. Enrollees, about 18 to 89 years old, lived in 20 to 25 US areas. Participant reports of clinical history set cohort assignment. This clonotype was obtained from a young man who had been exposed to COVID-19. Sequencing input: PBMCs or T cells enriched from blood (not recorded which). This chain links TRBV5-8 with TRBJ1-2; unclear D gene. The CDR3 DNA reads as TGTGCCAGCAGCTTAGTGGGAGACGAGGACTATGGCTACACCTTC. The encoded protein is CASSLVGDEDYGYTF.